A selection of T cell receptor beta chains follows, all from one sample in a study of T-cell memory formation after mild COVID-19. Each CDR3 protein is one row after TCRdb ran MiXCR on the 5' RACE reads. Of nearly 40,000 distinct CDR3 sequences in the sample, about 6.1% were seen once. The source material was PBMCs or a T cell subset sorted from them (not recorded which). The receptors were gathered from an adult who had mild COVID-19 (a few samples of this study predate the infection). Cell type and time point are not known. CDR3s include the opening cysteine and the closing phenylalanine or tryptophan. Fields, in order: CDR3 DNA, CDR3 protein, V gene, clone size, J gene, D gene. The D gene is left open where the match is weak. Expanded clones are given a class, and other clones once, few, many or no size at all.

cdr3_nt: TGTGCCAGCAGCCCTTCTAGCGGACCCTACAATGAGCAGTTCTTC
cdr3_aa: CASSPSSGPYNEQFF
v_call: TRBV7-2
clone_size: many
j_call: TRBJ2-1
d_call: TRBD2

cdr3_nt: TGTGCCAGCAGCTTAGTACCGAACACTGAAGCTTTCTTT
cdr3_aa: CASSLVPNTEAFF
v_call: TRBV11-2
clone_size: many
j_call: TRBJ1-1
d_call: -

cdr3_nt: TGTGCCAGCAGCCAAGATCGGGGCAGTTTAAATGAGCAGTTCTTC
cdr3_aa: CASSQDRGSLNEQFF
v_call: TRBV4-2
clone_size: few
j_call: TRBJ2-1
d_call: -

cdr3_nt: TGTGCCAGCACCTCCATCGGCGGGACGCAGTATTTT
cdr3_aa: CASTSIGGTQYF
v_call: TRBV27
clone_size: many
j_call: TRBJ2-3
d_call: -

cdr3_nt: TGCAGTGCTAGAGATAGCCGTAGGTCGTCGAACACTGAAGCTTTCTTT
cdr3_aa: CSARDSRRSSNTEAFF
v_call: TRBV20-1
clone_size: many
j_call: TRBJ1-1
d_call: -

cdr3_nt: TGTGCCAGCAGCTTATATGGGACTAGTTCCACAGATACGCAGTATTTT
cdr3_aa: CASSLYGTSSTDTQYF
v_call: TRBV7-3
clone_size: -
j_call: TRBJ2-3
d_call: TRBD2

cdr3_nt: TGTGCCACATCGGTGGAGATTAACAATGGCTACACCTTC
cdr3_aa: CATSVEINNGYTF
v_call: TRBV6-6
clone_size: -
j_call: TRBJ1-2
d_call: -

cdr3_nt: TGTGCCAGCAGTGTAGGGACAGGGCAAAAGTATTTT
cdr3_aa: CASSVGTGQKYF
v_call: TRBV12-3/TRBV12-4
clone_size: few
j_call: TRBJ2-3
d_call: TRBD1

cdr3_nt: TGCGCCAGCAGCCCGACAGTCTCTGGAAACACCATATATTTT
cdr3_aa: CASSPTVSGNTIYF
v_call: TRBV5-1
clone_size: many
j_call: TRBJ1-3
d_call: -

cdr3_nt: TGCGCCAGCAGCCGGGATTTTACAGGGTACAATGAGCAGTTCTTC
cdr3_aa: CASSRDFTGYNEQFF
v_call: TRBV4-3
clone_size: many
j_call: TRBJ2-1
d_call: -

cdr3_nt: TGTGCCAGCTGTATGGGTGGGGCCAACGTCCTGACTTTC
cdr3_aa: CASCMGGANVLTF
v_call: TRBV12-3/TRBV12-4
clone_size: many
j_call: TRBJ2-6
d_call: -